This passage covers 6 T cell receptor beta chains from one sample sequenced in a study of control samples from healthy donors and cancer patients. Produced via immunoSEQ multiplex PCR; TCRdb's table is partial and in-frame only. Of 130,000 or so clones listed, 92% are singletons. The sample taken for sequencing was blood. The receptors originated from a woman in her forties or fifties in good health.

The chain employs TRBV6-5 and TRBJ1-1; perhaps TRBD1 as D (5 bases). V was clipped by 6 bases and J by 1 base, with 15 bases between them. Germline V gives CDR1 MNHEY, CDR2 SVGAGI. The CDR3 spans 15 residues. The chain's CDR3 is CASRLTGTENTEAFF. In nucleotides, the CDR3 is TGTGCCAGCAGACTAACCGGGACGGAGAACACTGAAGCTTTCTTT.

The V gene is TRBV11-3, the J gene TRBJ2-5; D is possibly TRBD2 (6 bases). Germline loops: CDR1 SGHNT, CDR2 YENEEA. CDR3 length equals 12 residues. V lost 4 bases to trimming and J lost 5 bases, with 8 bases between them. CDR3: CASSSGGETQYF. The CDR3 DNA follows: TGTGCCAGCAGCTCCGGAGGGGAGACCCAGTACTTC.

This chain uses TRBV2 with TRBJ1-3; TRBD1 matches 11 bases. Trimming removed 3 bases from V and 13 bases from J; junction bases left unmatched: 11. The CDR3 runs to 15 residues. From germline, CDR1 is SNHLY and CDR2 FYNNEI. The CDR3 sequence: CASSEPGQGALRIYF. CDR3 sequence (DNA): TGTGCCAGCAGTGAGCCAGGACAGGGGGCTCTCCGGATATATTTT.

The chain employs TRBV11-2 and TRBJ2-2; D not certain. Trimming took 5 bases from V and 3 from J, leaving 13 bases between them. The germline gives CDR1 SGHAT, CDR2 FQNNGV. This CDR3 is 15 amino acids long. CDR3 residues: CASSRNGRDTGELFF. For the CDR3, the DNA is TGTGCCAGCAGCCGAAATGGTCGGGACACCGGGGAGCTGTTTTTT. Full variable domain (outside the CDR3, taken from reference TRBV11-2 and TRBJ2-2): EAGVAQSPRYKIIEKRQSVAFWCNPISGHATLYWYQQILGQGPKLLIQFQNNGVVDDSQLPKDRFSAERLKGVDSTLKIQPAKLEDSAVYLCASSRNGRDTGELFFGEGSRLTVL.

The chain joins TRBV12-3 or TRBV12-4 to TRBJ1-4; unclear D gene. Between the trimmed V and J ends, which lost 11 bases and 5 bases, there was a span of 12 bases. The CDR3 extends over 12 amino acids. CDR3 sequence: CASQRANEKLFF. The CDR3, as DNA: TGTGCCTCCCAAAGGGCGAATGAAAAACTGTTTTTT.

This rearrangement joins TRBV29-1 to TRBJ1-1, with D unclear. V lost 4 bases and J lost 2, with 11 bases in between. The germline CDR1 and CDR2 sequences are SQVTM and ANQGSEA. The CDR3 spans 13 residues. CDR3 DNA: TGCAGCGTTGGGGATTGGGGTAACACTGAAGCTTTCTTT. Translating it yields CSVGDWGNTEAFF.